This T cell receptor (beta chain) derives from a study of control samples from healthy donors and cancer patients. The germline V gene encodes CDR1 MNHNY and CDR2 SVGAGI (reference sequence). CDR3 length: 14 residues. Trimming removed 6 bases from V and 5 bases from J; junction bases left unmatched: 4. The assay was immunoSEQ multiplex PCR, and TCRdb's table has in-frame clones only and misses some. The profile shows more than 10,000 clones, around 94% of them singletons. The sequence was obtained from a man older than 75 with lung cancer. What was sequenced was PBMCs. The rearrangement uses TRBV6-6 and TRBJ1-6; 7 nucleotides line up with TRBD1. CDR3 DNA sequence: TGTGCCAGCAGCCGGGGACAGAATAATTCACCCCTCCACTTT. It translates to CASSRGQNNSPLHF.